One sample yielded the 9 T cell receptor beta chains listed below, sequenced in a study of persistence of HIV-infected CD4 T cells. No antigens are known for them. Sequencing used immunoSEQ version 4 in survey mode. Here immunoSEQ multiplex PCR was the method, and the copy in TCRdb shows in-frame clones only, minus some. The table has fewer than 35,000 clones, 82% seen once. The stimulus was lysate of CMV-infected fibroblasts, around 11 ug/mL. CD40L-negative CD69-negative CD45RO-high memory CD4+ T cells were sorted as populations depleted of antigen-responding cells. The sample in question was CD4+ T cells sorted from PBMCs after approximately 19-hour stimulation, obtained from a patient who received antiretroviral therapy. The source is an adult woman with HIV who was CMV-seropositive.

This clone was seen more than once but under ten times. The genes are TRBV6-2 or TRBV6-3 and TRBJ1-2; a possible D gene is TRBD1 (5 bases). The germline gives CDR1 MNHEY, CDR2 SVGEGT. The CDR3 length is 17 residues. V shed 4 bases and J shed 3 bases, with 21 bases lying between them. CDR3 in DNA: TGTGCCAGCAGTTTCTCACGCTTCGGTGGAGGGGACTATGGCTACACCTTC. It encodes CASSFSRFGGGDYGYTF.

The chain is built from TRBV5-1 and TRBJ2-1; 9 nucleotides line up with TRBD1. J was trimmed by 9 bases and V by 0 bases; bases with no gene match: 13. The germline gives CDR1 SGHRS, CDR2 YFSETQ. The CDR3 loop spans 17 amino acids. In DNA, the CDR3 is TGCGCCAGCAGCTTGGAGTCTCCGGGACAGGGTTGGAGTGAGCAGTTCTTC. Amino acids: CASSLESPGQGWSEQFF.

This clone appeared a few times. This chain links TRBV4-3 with TRBJ1-1, with 10 bases identical to TRBD1. Germline-derived CDR1 and CDR2 are LGHNA and YSLEER. This CDR3 is built from 16 residues. Unmatched junction bases numbered 15, after V lost 9 bases and J lost 5 bases. The CDR3, as DNA: TGCGCCAGACCAGGGGACTCCGGGACAGGGGAGACTGAAGCTTTCTTT. This encodes CARPGDSGTGETEAFF.

The J gene is TRBJ1-1, the V gene TRBV29-1, with D possibly being TRBD1 (5 bases). This CDR3 has 12 amino acids. Germline V CDR1 and CDR2: SQVTM, ANQGSEA. V lost 4 bases and J 3 bases, leaving 9 bases between the germline ends. Here the CDR3 reads CSVGRGYTEAFF. CDR3 nucleotides: TGCAGCGTTGGGAGGGGTTACACTGAAGCTTTCTTT.

A word on this clone: Compared with germline, one end of the junction differs, possibly owing to a read error. The chain has TRBV2 and TRBJ1-2, with unresolved D. The CDR3 has 12 residues. From germline, CDR1 is SNHLY and CDR2 FYNNEI. CDR3 protein: CASSDSGKFPVF. The CDR3 nucleotides are TGTGCCAGCAGTGACAGCGGGAAATTTCCCGTTTTC.

V is TRBV10-3 and J is TRBJ1-2; D is possibly TRBD1 (6 bases). Germline CDR1 ENHRY, CDR2 SYGVKD. This CDR3 contains 15 residues. Trimming cost V 4 bases and J 6 bases, with 18 bases left between them. CDR3 in DNA: TGTGCCATCAGTGTTCGGATGGGGGGCCAGGATGGCTACACCTTC. Its protein is CAISVRMGGQDGYTF.

This rearrangement joins TRBV18 to TRBJ2-5; D is unclear. The CDR3 spans 14 residues. The germline V and J ends were trimmed by 3 bases and 4 bases, with 12 bases remaining between them. Germline loops: CDR1 KGHSH, CDR2 LQKENI. The CDR3 reads CASSPSGYRETQYF. The DNA of the CDR3 is TGTGCCAGCTCACCGTCAGGTTATAGAGAGACCCAGTACTTC.

The CDR3 bases are TGTGCCAGTAGATTCTCAGGGCAGGGTCCCCAAGAGACCCAGTACTTC. It yields the protein CASRFSGQGPQETQYF. This rearrangement joins TRBV19 to TRBJ2-5; D is possibly TRBD1 (5 bases). The germline V gene has CDR1 LNHDA and CDR2 SQIVND (reference sequence). The CDR3 has 16 amino acids. Trimming pared 6 bases from V and 1 base from J, leaving 18 bases between.

This clone has only a few counts. The chain recombines TRBV29-1 with TRBJ1-1; 9 nucleotides align to TRBD1. Germline V gene lookup returns CDR1 SQVTM and CDR2 ANQGSEA. This CDR3 spans 13 amino acids. V shed 4 bases, J shed 5 bases, and the junction held 5 bases outside the gene matches. CDR3 DNA sequence: TGCAGCGTTGGGATAGACAGGGGGACTGAAGCTTTCTTT. Translated, it gives CSVGIDRGTEAFF.